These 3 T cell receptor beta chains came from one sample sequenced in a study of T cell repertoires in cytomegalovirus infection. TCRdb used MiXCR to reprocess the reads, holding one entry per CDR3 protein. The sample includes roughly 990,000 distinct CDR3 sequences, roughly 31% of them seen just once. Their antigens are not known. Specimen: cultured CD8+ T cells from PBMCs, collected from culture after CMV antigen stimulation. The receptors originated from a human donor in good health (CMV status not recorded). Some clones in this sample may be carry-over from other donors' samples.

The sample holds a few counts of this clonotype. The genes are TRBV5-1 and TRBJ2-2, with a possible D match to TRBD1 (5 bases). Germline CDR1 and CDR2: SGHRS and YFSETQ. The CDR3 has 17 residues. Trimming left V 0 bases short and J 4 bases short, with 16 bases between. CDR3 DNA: TGCGCCAGCAGCTTGGACCCCCAGGGTACTGGCACCGGGGAGCTGTTTTTT. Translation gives CASSLDPQGTGTGELFF.

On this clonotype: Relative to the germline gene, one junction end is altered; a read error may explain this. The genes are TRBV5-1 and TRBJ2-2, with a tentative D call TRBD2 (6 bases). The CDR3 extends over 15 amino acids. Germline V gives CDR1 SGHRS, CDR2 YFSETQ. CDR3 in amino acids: CANSSPGLNTGELFF. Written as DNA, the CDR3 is TGCGCCAACAGCTCGCCGGGACTGAACACCGGGGAGCTGTTTTTT.

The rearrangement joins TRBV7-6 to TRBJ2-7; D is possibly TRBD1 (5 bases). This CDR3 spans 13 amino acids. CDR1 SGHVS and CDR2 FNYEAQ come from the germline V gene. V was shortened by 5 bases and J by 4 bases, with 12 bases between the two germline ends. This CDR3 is CASSQGYQYEQYV. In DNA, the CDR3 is TGTGCCAGCAGCCAGGGTTATCAATACGAGCAGTACGTC.